A single sample gave rise to the 32 T cell receptor beta chains below, sequenced in a study of blood T cell repertoires in COVID-19. The data were produced by immunoSEQ multiplex PCR, yet TCRdb's version contains in-frame clones alone and is incomplete. Altogether hundreds of thousands of clones are present, 88% being singletons, with the ten largest covering 6.9%. Source material: peripheral blood. These receptors were taken from a woman aged 30 to 39 who had recovered from COVID-19.

The chain has TRBV27 and TRBJ1-2; possibly TRBD1 for D (5 bases). This CDR3 has 14 residues. Trimming cost V 6 bases and J 8 bases, with 19 bases left between them. Germline CDR1 is MNHEY and CDR2 is SMNVEV (reference sequence). For the CDR3, the DNA is TGTGCCAGCAGCCATCCGGACACCTCGGCGGGCTACACCTTC. This translates into CASSHPDTSAGYTF.

This chain links TRBV20-1 with TRBJ1-4; 7 bases are a match to TRBD1. The CDR3 is 11 residues long. Germline trimming cut 6 bases from V and 8 bases from J; bases unmatched to any gene: 3. Germline lookup yields CDR1 DFQATT and CDR2 SNEGSKA (reference sequence). The CDR3 sequence: CSAQDREKLFF. The CDR3 nucleotides read TGCAGTGCGCAGGACAGGGAAAAACTGTTTTTT.

The chain uses TRBV15 and TRBJ2-1; 7 positions match TRBD1. Trimming cost V 0 bases and J 2 bases; bases outside gene matches: 4. Germline V gene sequence: CDR1 LNHNV, CDR2 YYDKDF (reference sequence). This CDR3 contains 16 residues. CDR3 coding DNA: TGTGCCACCAGCAGAGAAAGGCAGGGGGCCTACAATGAGCAGTTCTTC. This encodes CATSRERQGAYNEQFF.

V gene TRBV12-3 or TRBV12-4 combines with J gene TRBJ2-7; D might be TRBD2 (6 bases). The CDR3 length is 12 residues. The ends were cut back, 5 bases at V and 3 bases at J, with 8 bases in the middle. The CDR3: CASSPEGYEQYF. CDR3 nucleotide sequence: TGTGCCAGCAGTCCGGAGGGCTACGAGCAGTACTTC.

V is TRBV5-5 and J is TRBJ1-6; no clear D gene. CDR3 length: 13 amino acids. Germline assignment: CDR1 SGHKS and CDR2 YYEKEE (reference sequence). Between the trimmed V and J ends, which lost 4 bases and 8 bases, there was a span of 10 bases. For the CDR3, the DNA is TGTGCCAGCAGCCGAGGCCGGGATTCACCCCTCCACTTT. The encoded protein is CASSRGRDSPLHF.

The chain employs TRBV2 and TRBJ1-5; tentatively, D is TRBD1 (5 bases). Germline V gene lookup returns CDR1 SNHLY and CDR2 FYNNEI. Trimming shortened V by 7 bases and J by 3 bases, and 10 bases separated the two germline ends. The CDR3 has 13 residues. CDR3 coding DNA: TGTGCCAGCAAACGACAGTACAATCAGCCCCAGCATTTT. Protein sequence: CASKRQYNQPQHF.

The chain links TRBV18 to TRBJ1-5; 7 bases map to TRBD1. Looked up from germline, CDR1 is KGHSH and CDR2 is LQKENI. V dropped 5 bases and J dropped 0; count of bases not matched to a gene: 4. This CDR3 comprises 15 residues. The CDR3 reads CASSGTVSSNQPQHF. The CDR3 DNA reads as TGTGCCAGCTCAGGGACAGTTTCTAGCAATCAGCCCCAGCATTTT.

The chain recombines TRBV3-1 (or the pseudogene TRBV3-2) with TRBJ2-1, with D possibly TRBD2 on 6 matching bases. CDR3 length: 16 residues. The germline V gene has CDR1 LGHDT and CDR2 YNNKEL (reference sequence). V dropped 7 bases and J dropped 5 bases, with 21 bases sitting between them. CDR3 nucleotide sequence: TGTGCCAGCACTAGGAGGGCGGGCGTCCTAGACAATGAGCAGTTCTTC. As protein: CASTRRAGVLDNEQFF.

The chain links TRBV4-1 to TRBJ1-3; D uncertain. Trimming shortened V by 2 bases and J by 0 bases, and 11 bases separated the two germline ends. The CDR3 loop spans 16 amino acids. Germline-derived CDR1 and CDR2 are MGHRA and YSYEKL. CDR3 region: CASSQPEQASGNTIYF. CDR3 sequence (DNA): TGCGCCAGCAGCCAACCCGAGCAGGCCTCTGGAAACACCATATATTTT.

The chain is built from TRBV7-2 and TRBJ1-2; unclear D gene. This CDR3 region has 14 residues. Germline CDR1 reads SGHTA; CDR2 reads FQGNSA. Trimming shortened V by 5 bases and J by 8 bases, and 18 bases separated the two germline ends. CDR3 sequence reads: CASSGSGSAMGYTF. In DNA, the CDR3 is TGTGCCAGCAGCGGTAGCGGCAGTGCTATGGGCTACACCTTC.

The rearrangement links TRBV7-6 to TRBJ2-2; 9 bases are a match to TRBD1. V gave up 3 bases and J gave up 1 base; unmatched junction bases: 3. This CDR3 spans 16 amino acids. Germline V gene data show CDR1 as SGHVS and CDR2 as FNYEAQ. Here the CDR3 DNA reads TGTGCCAGCAGCTTTGGGGGACAGGGGAACACCGGGGAGCTGTTTTTT. Translation: CASSFGGQGNTGELFF.

This rearrangement joins TRBV7-2 to TRBJ1-1, with a tentative D call TRBD1 (5 bases). Trimming took off 2 bases at V and 6 bases at J, with 13 bases between the two ends. The germline gives CDR1 SGHTA, CDR2 FQGNSA. CDR3 length: 14 residues. As DNA, the CDR3 is TGTGCCAGCAGCTTAACCAGGGCTCGTCCTGAAGCTTTCTTT. It codes for CASSLTRARPEAFF.

The V gene is TRBV25-1, the J gene TRBJ2-1, with D perhaps matching TRBD1 (6 bases). CDR1 is MGHDK, CDR2 SYGVNS, per germline. The CDR3 contains 14 residues. V was shortened by 3 bases and J by 6 bases, with 12 bases between the two germline ends. The CDR3 here is CASSESGEFNEQFF. In DNA, the CDR3 is TGTGCCAGCAGTGAGTCAGGGGAGTTCAATGAGCAGTTCTTC.

V gene TRBV5-6 combines with J gene TRBJ1-2; D not resolved. The CDR3 runs to 16 residues. The germline V gene has CDR1 SGHDT and CDR2 YYEEEE. V dropped 0 bases and J dropped 5 bases, with 17 bases sitting between them. The CDR3 spells CASSLAGKSFGYGYTF. DNA of the CDR3: TGTGCCAGCAGCTTGGCCGGGAAAAGTTTTGGATATGGCTACACCTTC.

The CDR3, as DNA: TGTGCCAGCGCCGGCCGGGACAGGGGCTATTATACCCGCAATCAGCCCCAGCATTTT. This encodes CASAGRDRGYYTRNQPQHF. This chain uses TRBV28 with TRBJ1-5, with 10 bases identical to TRBD1. The germline V gene encodes CDR1 MDHEN and CDR2 SYDVKM. This CDR3 spans 19 amino acids. The ends lost 8 bases at V and 2 bases at J; junction bases unmatched: 18.

The J gene is TRBJ1-2, the V gene TRBV18; D might be TRBD1 (6 bases). The V end lost 3 bases, the J end lost 3 bases, and 14 bases lay between the germline ends. This CDR3 is 15 amino acids long. Germline-derived CDR1 and CDR2 are KGHSH and LQKENI. CDR3 loop: CASSPDNRVDYGYTF. The CDR3 bases are TGTGCCAGCTCACCCGATAACAGGGTCGACTATGGCTACACCTTC.

A single count supports this clone. This sample also contains other DNA sequences that code for the same CDR3. The chain uses TRBV2 and TRBJ1-4; 7 bases are shared with TRBD1. The V gene's germline CDR1 is SNHLY and CDR2 FYNNEI. The CDR3 loop spans 14 amino acids. Unmatched junction bases numbered 9, after V lost 9 bases and J lost 5 bases. The CDR3 protein is CASTRQGGNEKLFF. CDR3 nucleotide sequence: TGTGCCAGTACGAGACAGGGTGGAAATGAAAAACTGTTTTTT.

The chain joins TRBV10-3 to TRBJ1-5, with TRBD1 matching 7 bases. CDR1 ENHRY and CDR2 SYGVKD come from the germline V gene. This CDR3 is 13 amino acids long. The V gene end was trimmed by 11 bases and the J gene end by 0 bases; junction bases not matched to a gene: 4. CDR3 residues: CASQGVSNQPQHF. The CDR3 DNA reads as TGTGCCTCCCAGGGGGTTAGCAATCAGCCCCAGCATTTT.

This clone appeared a few times. The rearrangement uses TRBV5-4 and TRBJ2-1; the D gene is possibly TRBD1 (5 bases). Looked up from germline, CDR1 is SGHNT and CDR2 is YYREEE (reference sequence). V was clipped by 3 bases and J by 0 bases, with 10 bases between them. The CDR3 covers 15 residues. The CDR3 protein is CASSSTASSYNEQFF. The CDR3 bases are TGTGCCAGCAGCTCGACAGCGAGCTCCTACAATGAGCAGTTCTTC.

The rearrangement uses TRBV30 and TRBJ2-2; D unclear. The V end was cut by 0 bases, the J end by 5 bases, with 10 bases between. This CDR3 contains 14 residues. Germline CDR1 and CDR2: GTSNPN and SVGIG (reference sequence). The CDR3: CAWSVRAWTGELFF. The CDR3 DNA reads as TGTGCCTGGAGTGTACGCGCCTGGACCGGGGAGCTGTTTTTT.

V gene TRBV3-1 (or the pseudogene TRBV3-2) combines with J gene TRBJ1-5; D might be TRBD1 (5 bases). This CDR3 is 15 amino acids long. Between the trimmed V and J ends, which lost 1 base and 3 bases, there was a span of 10 bases. CDR1 and CDR2 (germline): LGHDT, YNNKEL (reference sequence). The CDR3 DNA sequence: TGTGCCAGCAGCCAAGGGCAGGGTAACAATCAGCCCCAGCATTTT. Encoded protein: CASSQGQGNNQPQHF.

This clone showed up just once. The chain has TRBV27 and TRBJ1-5; 8 bases match TRBD1. With V trimmed by 5 bases and J by 5 bases, 5 bases remained unmatched. The germline V gene encodes CDR1 MNHEY and CDR2 SMNVEV (reference sequence). The CDR3 contains 14 residues. This CDR3 reads CASSPYRGDQPQHF. DNA of the CDR3: TGTGCCAGCAGTCCGTACAGGGGGGATCAGCCCCAGCATTTT.

The genes are TRBV6-5 and TRBJ2-5; TRBD2 agrees at 9 bases. With 7 bases clipped from V and 4 bases from J, the junction kept 10 bases outside the gene matches. CDR1 and CDR2 from the germline V gene are MNHEY and SVGAGI. This CDR3 contains 15 residues. The CDR3 here is CASTLSAGGRETQYF. CDR3 nucleotide sequence: TGTGCCAGCACCCTTTCGGCGGGAGGGAGAGAGACCCAGTACTTC.

The sample holds a few counts of this clone. This chain links TRBV28 with TRBJ2-1; D may be TRBD2 (6 bases). Looked up from germline, CDR1 is MDHEN and CDR2 is SYDVKM. This CDR3 has 15 amino acids. The germline V and J ends were trimmed by 2 bases and 8 bases, with 16 bases remaining between them. The CDR3 here is CASSLAGHRQDEQFF. CDR3 DNA: TGTGCCAGCAGTTTAGCGGGGCATCGTCAAGATGAGCAGTTCTTC.

This chain joins TRBV24-1 and TRBJ2-1, with a tentative D call TRBD1 (6 bases). V was cut by 3 bases and J by 5 bases, with 16 bases left in between. Per the germline V gene, CDR1 is KGHDR and CDR2 is SFDVKD. The CDR3 sequence is 16 residues long. The CDR3 DNA reads TGTGCCACCAGTGATCCTCGGAGGACAGTAAACAATGAGCAGTTCTTC. This sequence encodes CATSDPRRTVNNEQFF.

V gene TRBV28 combines with J gene TRBJ2-5, with TRBD2 matching over 9 bases. With 7 bases clipped from V and 3 bases from J, the junction kept 6 bases outside the gene matches. The germline gives CDR1 MDHEN, CDR2 SYDVKM. CDR3 length: 14 residues. CDR3 coding DNA: TGTGCCAGCACCACTAGCGGGTGGGAAGAGACCCAGTACTTC. Encoded protein: CASTTSGWEETQYF.

This rearrangement joins TRBV30 to TRBJ1-1; perhaps TRBD1 as D (6 bases). The ends were cut back, 3 bases at V and 0 bases at J, with 11 bases in the middle. Germline V gene lookup returns CDR1 GTSNPN and CDR2 SVGIG (reference sequence). The CDR3 has 14 amino acids. The CDR3, as DNA: TGTGCCTGGAGCCCCGGGACAATGAACACTGAAGCTTTCTTT. Translating it yields CAWSPGTMNTEAFF.

The V and J genes are TRBV6-5 and TRBJ2-7, with a weak D call TRBD1 (6 bases). Germline CDR1 is MNHEY and CDR2 is SVGAGI. Between the trimmed V and J ends, which lost 10 bases and 2 bases, there was a span of 12 bases. This CDR3 is built from 12 residues. DNA of the CDR3: TGTGCCACGGGGACATCCGCCTACGAGCAGTACTTC. It is translated as CATGTSAYEQYF.

Comments on this clone: Other DNA sequences in this specimen translate into the identical CDR3. The genes are TRBV7-9 and TRBJ1-1; the D is unclear. Trimming stripped 5 bases from V and 1 base from J, with 5 bases between. CDR1 and CDR2 (germline): SEHNR, FQNEAQ (reference sequence). This CDR3 region has 12 residues. CDR3 protein: CASSRGNTEAFF. CDR3 bases: TGTGCCAGCAGCCGAGGGAACACTGAAGCTTTCTTT.

The V call is TRBV5-1, the J call TRBJ1-2; a weak D match, TRBD1 (6 bases). In germline, CDR1 is SGHRS, CDR2 YFSETQ. V was trimmed by 7 bases and J by 1 base, leaving 14 bases between them. This CDR3 spans 14 amino acids. Here the CDR3 DNA reads TGCGCCAGCTCCCAAGGGGGTTTTAACTATGGCTACACCTTC. It translates to CASSQGGFNYGYTF. Complete variable domain (other parts from reference TRBV5-1 and TRBJ1-2): KAGVTQTPRYLIKTRGQQVTLSCSPISGHRSVSWYQQTPGQGLQFLFEYFSETQRNKGNFPGRFSGRQFSNSRSEMNVSTLELGDSALYLCASSQGGFNYGYTFGSGTRLTVV.

This clone was recorded only once. The chain has TRBV6-2 or TRBV6-3 and TRBJ1-1, with 8 nucleotides matching TRBD1. Trimming cost V 0 bases and J 3 bases; bases outside gene matches: 9. Germline loops: CDR1 MNHEY, CDR2 SVGEGT. The CDR3 length is 17 residues. CDR3 protein: CASSYSYGQGRDTEAFF. CDR3 sequence (DNA): TGTGCCAGCAGTTACTCATACGGACAGGGAAGGGACACTGAAGCTTTCTTT.

This clone was counted once. This chain joins TRBV3-1 (or the pseudogene TRBV3-2) and TRBJ2-2; 9 nucleotides agree with TRBD1. CDR1 LGHDT and CDR2 YNNKEL come from the germline V gene (reference sequence). The CDR3 extends over 16 amino acids. V lost 0 bases and J lost 5; bases outside the gene matches: 4. DNA for the CDR3: TGTGCCAGCAGCCAAGATTTACAGGGGGCGACCGGGGAGCTGTTTTTT. Amino acids: CASSQDLQGATGELFF.